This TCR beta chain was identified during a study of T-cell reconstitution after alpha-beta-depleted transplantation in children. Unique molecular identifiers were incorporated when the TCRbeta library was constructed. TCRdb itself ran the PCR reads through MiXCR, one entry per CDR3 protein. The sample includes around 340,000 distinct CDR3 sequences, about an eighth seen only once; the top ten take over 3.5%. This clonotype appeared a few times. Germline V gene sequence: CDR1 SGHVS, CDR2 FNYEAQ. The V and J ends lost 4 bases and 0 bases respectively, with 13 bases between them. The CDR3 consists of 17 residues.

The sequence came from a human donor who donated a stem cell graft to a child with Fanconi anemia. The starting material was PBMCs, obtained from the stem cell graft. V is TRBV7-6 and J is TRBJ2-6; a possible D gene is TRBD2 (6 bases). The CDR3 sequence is CASSSAGSGSGANVLTF. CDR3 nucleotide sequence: TGTGCCAGCAGCTCAGCGGGTAGCGGCTCTGGGGCCAACGTCCTGACTTTC.